These 17 T cell receptor beta chains were all obtained from the same sample, sequenced in a study of T-cell reconstitution after alpha-beta-depleted transplantation in children. The library targeted TCRbeta and was prepared with unique molecular identifiers. MiXCR was run by TCRdb on the PCR reads, yielding one entry per CDR3 protein. There are roughly 490,000 distinct CDR3 sequences in the sample; approximately 10% occur only once, and roughly 15% lies in the top ten. The sample was PBMCs, mostly from graft donor cells, taken 180 days after TCRalphabeta/CD19-depleted stem cell transplant. These TCRs come from a female patient between 2 and 15 years old who had a stem cell transplant for aplastic anemia, so the T cells may come from the graft donor.

This clonotype has only a few counts. This chain connects TRBV6-5 to TRBJ1-4; D is uncertain. V lost 4 bases to trimming and J lost 8 bases, with 20 bases between them. From germline, CDR1 is MNHEY and CDR2 SVGAGI. This CDR3 is built from 16 residues. The CDR3 loop is CASSSLQTGLREKLFF. The CDR3 coding sequence is TGTGCCAGCAGTTCCCTACAGACGGGCTTGAGGGAAAAACTGTTTTTT.

The sample holds a few counts of this clonotype. The CDR3 is CASSFGTREDSNQPQHF. CDR3 sequence (DNA): TGTGCCAGCAGTTTCGGGACACGGGAGGATAGCAATCAGCCCCAGCATTTT. The gene calls are TRBV12-3 or TRBV12-4 and TRBJ1-5; maybe TRBD1 (6 bases). Trimming shortened V by 3 bases and J by 0 bases, and 15 bases separated the two germline ends. CDR3 length: 17 amino acids.

This clonotype has a handful of counts. The chain links TRBV4-1 to TRBJ1-6; D might be TRBD1 (5 bases). CDR1 is MGHRA, CDR2 YSYEKL, per germline. There are 19 residues in the CDR3. V was shortened by 0 bases and J by 14 bases, with 29 bases between the two germline ends. The CDR3 region is CASSQDPRGVGEFILALHF. The CDR3 coding sequence is TGCGCCAGCAGCCAAGACCCACGAGGGGTGGGGGAGTTTATTCTAGCCCTCCACTTT.

This clonotype showed up just a few times. This chain connects TRBV12-3 or TRBV12-4 to TRBJ2-7; 12 bases are a match to TRBD2. The CDR3 totals 14 residues. After removal of 7 bases from V and 5 bases from J, the junction contained 6 bases not matched to a gene. The CDR3 here is CASTLTSGRNEQYF. In nucleotides, the CDR3 is TGTGCCAGCACCTTGACTAGCGGGAGAAACGAGCAGTACTTC.

This clonotype was counted at least ten times. V gene TRBV7-2 combines with J gene TRBJ1-1; D might be TRBD1 (5 bases). Looked up from germline, CDR1 is SGHTA and CDR2 is FQGNSA. The V end was cut by 5 bases, the J end by 1 base, with 14 bases between. This CDR3 is 15 amino acids long. CDR3 residues: CASSDSGAENTEAFF. CDR3 nucleotides: TGTGCCAGCAGCGATTCCGGGGCGGAGAACACTGAAGCTTTCTTT. The full variable domain, in which reference TRBV7-2 and TRBJ1-1 provide the parts outside the CDR3, is GAGVSQSPSNKVTEKGKDVELRCDPISGHTALYWYRQSLGQGLEFLIYFQGNSAPDKSGLPSDRFSAERTGGSVSTLTIQRTQQEDSAVYLCASSDSGAENTEAFFGQGTRLTVV.

This clonotype was recorded at least ten times. This chain links TRBV29-1 with TRBJ2-3; 9 bases are shared with TRBD2. This CDR3 spans 14 amino acids. From germline, CDR1 is SQVTM and CDR2 ANQGSEA. The ends lost 4 bases at V and 6 bases at J; junction bases unmatched: 8. CDR3 nucleotides: TGCAGCGTTGCCCCGGGCGGGGGGGTGGATACGCAGTATTTT. It codes for CSVAPGGGVDTQYF.

This clonotype was detected a few times. The rearrangement joins TRBV21-1 to TRBJ2-3; the D call TRBD1 from the table was never checked on the DNA. TRBV21-1 is a pseudogene. The CDR3 spans 16 residues. CDR3 nucleotide sequence: TGTGCCAGCAGCAAGACCGAAACCGGGGGCACAGATACGCAGTATTTT. Residues: CASSKTETGGTDTQYF.

The rearrangement uses TRBV15 and TRBJ2-7, with D uncertain. Trimming shortened V by 0 bases and J by 0 bases, and 9 bases separated the two germline ends. The germline gives CDR1 LNHNV, CDR2 YYDKDF (reference sequence). This CDR3 has 15 residues. This CDR3 is CATSRDHGSSYEQYV. In DNA form, the CDR3 reads TGTGCCACCAGCAGAGATCACGGCAGCTCCTACGAGCAGTACGTC.

This clonotype was counted between two and nine times. The chain uses TRBV20-1 and TRBJ1-1; tentatively, D is TRBD1 (6 bases). This CDR3 region has 14 residues. V lost 2 bases and J lost 1, with 11 bases in between. Germline V gene sequence: CDR1 DFQATT, CDR2 SNEGSKA (reference sequence). CDR3 region: CSARLDRENTEAFF. CDR3 nucleotides: TGCAGTGCTAGACTGGACAGAGAGAACACTGAAGCTTTCTTT.

This clonotype has ten or more counts. The DNA is omitted, as the CDR3 cannot be located on it reliably, and the CDR3 follows TCRdb's listing. The chain combines TRBV28 with TRBJ2-5; the table's TRBD2 call for D was not verified on the DNA. The CDR3 is 15 amino acids in total, end residues counted. Per germline, CDR1 MDHEN and CDR2 SYDVKM. The CDR3 region is CASSSSAAGSGTQYF.

The rearrangement uses TRBV12-3 or TRBV12-4 and TRBJ1-3; perhaps TRBD1 as D (5 bases). V lost 5 bases, J lost 0 bases, and 14 bases lay in between. The CDR3 has 16 amino acids. The CDR3 DNA is TGTGCCAGCAGTCGGGGGACTGGTGGCTCTGGAAACACCATATATTTT. This codes for CASSRGTGGSGNTIYF.

The rearrangement uses TRBV5-1 and TRBJ1-1; 9 nucleotides agree with TRBD1. The CDR3 totals 15 residues. The V and J ends lost 0 bases and 5 bases, in that order; junction bases with no gene match: 5. Germline V lookup: CDR1 SGHRS, CDR2 YFSETQ. CDR3 nucleotides: TGCGCCAGCAGCTTGGGGGACAGGGTCGATACTGAAGCTTTCTTT. It encodes CASSLGDRVDTEAFF.

There are a few counts of this clonotype. The chain combines TRBV6-2 or TRBV6-3 with TRBJ1-5; D gene ambiguous. This CDR3 has 18 residues. Germline CDR1 and CDR2: MNHEY and SVGEGT. Trimming took 2 bases from V and 2 from J, leaving 19 bases between them. CDR3 DNA: TGTGCCAGCAGTTACCCGAGAGATTCCTGGGAAGGCAATCAGCCCCAGCATTTT. Protein product: CASSYPRDSWEGNQPQHF.

This clonotype turned up a few times. The rearrangement joins TRBV7-2 to TRBJ2-3, with D possibly TRBD2 on 5 matching bases. The CDR3 length is 14 residues. The germline V gene has CDR1 SGHTA and CDR2 FQGNSA. V lost 1 base to trimming and J lost 4 bases, with 9 bases between them. The CDR3 sequence is CASSLVRESDTQYF. CDR3 DNA: TGTGCCAGCAGCTTAGTACGGGAATCAGATACGCAGTATTTT. Full variable domain (rest looked up from reference TRBV7-2 and TRBJ2-3): GAGVSQSPSNKVTEKGKDVELRCDPISGHTALYWYRQSLGQGLEFLIYFQGNSAPDKSGLPSDRFSAERTGGSVSTLTIQRTQQEDSAVYLCASSLVRESDTQYFGPGTRLTVL.

The V call is TRBV3-1, the J call TRBJ2-1, with TRBD2 identical over 7 bases. The CDR3 is 13 residues long. Trimming cost V 4 bases and J 8 bases; bases outside gene matches: 5. CDR1 is LGHDT and CDR2 is YNNKEL in the germline V gene (reference sequence). The CDR3 sequence: CASSLLAVHEQFF. CDR3 DNA sequence: TGTGCCAGCAGCCTTCTAGCGGTCCATGAGCAGTTCTTC.

The J gene is TRBJ2-4, the V gene TRBV7-8; D gene uncertain. This CDR3 is built from 15 residues. From germline, CDR1 is SGHVS and CDR2 FQNEAQ. Trimming pared 5 bases from V and 3 bases from J, leaving 14 bases between. CDR3 bases: TGTGCCAGCAGCCTGACCTCTTCGGTCAAAAACATTCAGTACTTC. Encoded protein: CASSLTSSVKNIQYF.

This clonotype occurred many times. The gene calls are TRBV7-9 and TRBJ1-2; TRBD1 agrees at 8 bases. J was trimmed by 4 bases and V by 3 bases; bases with no gene match: 10. The CDR3 runs 16 residues. The germline V gene has CDR1 SEHNR and CDR2 FQNEAQ (reference sequence). In DNA form, the CDR3 reads TGTGCCAGCAGCTTGGTGACAGGGGAGATGGGCTATGGCTACACCTTC. This sequence encodes CASSLVTGEMGYGYTF.